The 14 T cell receptor beta chains below come from one sample, sequenced in a study of CD8 T cells in ankylosing spondylitis. TCRdb fed the 5' RACE reads into MiXCR, producing one record per CDR3 protein. The profile shows approximately 300,000 distinct CDR3 sequences, 7.5% to 9% of them singletons. General study results and limits: The study identified a TCR beta motif of several highly homologous variants that appeared characteristic of ankylosing spondylitis blood.

The antigens for these receptors are not known. The sequenced sample was blood, either unsorted or a sorted T cell fraction (not recorded which). The receptors stem from a male donor with ankylosing spondylitis.

The V gene is TRBV6-5, the J gene TRBJ2-5; 9 nucleotides agree with TRBD1. Germline V lookup: CDR1 MNHEY, CDR2 SVGAGI. This CDR3 contains 15 residues. V gave up 2 bases and J gave up 7 bases; unmatched junction bases: 8. Here the CDR3 reads CASSYGDRAAGTQYF. CDR3 DNA sequence: TGTGCCAGCAGTTACGGGGACAGGGCGGCCGGGACCCAGTACTTC.

The chain uses TRBV29-1 and TRBJ2-7, with 7 bases matching TRBD1. The CDR3 consists of 14 residues. Germline CDR1 reads SQVTM; CDR2 reads ANQGSEA. Trimming cost V 5 bases and J 4 bases; bases outside gene matches: 11. In DNA, the CDR3 is TGCAGCGTTACAATTTGGGGACAGAATTACGAGCAGTACTTC. Protein: CSVTIWGQNYEQYF.

The J gene is TRBJ1-6, the V gene TRBV20-1; D may be TRBD1 (6 bases). V lost 3 bases, J lost 7 bases, and 13 bases lay in between. Germline CDR1 reads DFQATT; CDR2 reads SNEGSKA (reference sequence). The CDR3 contains 14 residues. The CDR3 here is CSASPGAENSPLHF. CDR3 bases: TGCAGTGCTAGTCCAGGGGCTGAGAATTCACCCCTCCACTTT.

The sample holds a few counts of this clonotype. This chain connects TRBV7-3 to TRBJ1-6; D gene uncertain. The ends were cut back, 1 base at V and 0 bases at J, with 13 bases in the middle. CDR1 is SGHTA and CDR2 is FQGTGA in the germline V gene. The CDR3 consists of 18 residues. Written as DNA, the CDR3 is TGTGCCAGCAGCTTAATCCCGGGCCTGAGCTCCTATAATTCACCCCTCCACTTT. This encodes CASSLIPGLSSYNSPLHF.

This clonotype was seen only a few times. The J gene is TRBJ1-4, the V gene TRBV20-1; D unresolved. V was trimmed by 1 base and J by 4 bases, leaving 7 bases between them. The CDR3 covers 13 residues. The germline CDR1 and CDR2 sequences are DFQATT and SNEGSKA (reference sequence). The CDR3 DNA reads TGCAGTGCTAGAGTACCCGTTAATGAAAAACTGTTTTTT. It encodes CSARVPVNEKLFF.

The chain couples TRBV18 to TRBJ2-1, with TRBD2 as a possible D gene (5 bases). The CDR3 spans 15 residues. The germline V and J ends were trimmed by 2 bases and 5 bases, with 13 bases remaining between them. Germline V gene data show CDR1 as KGHSH and CDR2 as LQKENI. In nucleotides, the CDR3 is TGTGCCAGCTCACCAGGGCGGGCTGCGAACAATGAGCAGTTCTTC. Amino acid sequence: CASSPGRAANNEQFF. The whole variable domain, remainder taken from reference TRBV18 and TRBJ2-1, is NAGVMQNPRHLVRRRGQEARLRCSPMKGHSHVYWYRQLPEEGLKFMVYLQKENIIDESGMPKERFSAEFPKEGPSILRIQQVVRGDSAAYFCASSPGRAANNEQFFGPGTRLTVL.

This clonotype came up many times. The V and J genes are TRBV29-1 and TRBJ2-7; D unresolved. V lost 7 bases to trimming and J lost 0 bases, with 7 bases between them. The CDR3 length is 11 residues. Germline CDR1 SQVTM, CDR2 ANQGSEA. The CDR3 DNA reads as TGCAGCGGCCTGAACTCCTACGAGCAGTACTTC. It yields the protein CSGLNSYEQYF.

This clonotype showed up just a few times. CDR3 in amino acids: CASSLRDRLYEQYF. CDR3 sequence (DNA): TGTGCCAGCAGCTTGCGGGACAGGCTCTACGAGCAGTACTTC. This rearrangement joins TRBV7-6 to TRBJ2-7, with 8 bases matching TRBD1. From germline, CDR1 is SGHVS and CDR2 FNYEAQ. The CDR3 has 14 residues. V gave up 3 bases and J gave up 3 bases; unmatched junction bases: 4.

The chain couples TRBV12-3 or TRBV12-4 to TRBJ2-2; tentative D call: TRBD1 (5 bases). The V end lost 7 bases, the J end lost 0 bases, and 9 bases lay between the germline ends. This CDR3 has 14 amino acids. The CDR3 bases are TGTGCCAGCATACAGGAGCCGAACACCGGGGAGCTGTTTTTT. Translation gives CASIQEPNTGELFF.

The chain joins TRBV28 to TRBJ1-6; possible D gene TRBD1, 6 bases. The ends were cut back, 10 bases at V and 8 bases at J, with 21 bases in the middle. This CDR3 comprises 15 residues. Germline V gives CDR1 MDHEN, CDR2 SYDVKM. The DNA for the CDR3 is TGTGCCACACAAATGCCCCAGGGGACTCATTCACCCCTCCACTTT. Protein product: CATQMPQGTHSPLHF.

CDR3 sequence reads: CASRTGGSGELFF. The DNA of the CDR3 is TGCGCCAGCAGGACAGGGGGCTCCGGGGAGCTGTTTTTT. The rearrangement joins TRBV5-1 to TRBJ2-2, with TRBD1 matching 10 bases. Germline values: CDR1 SGHRS, CDR2 YFSETQ. The CDR3 has 13 residues. The V segment lost 5 bases and the J segment 6 bases; nucleotides outside the gene matches: 1.

This clonotype was seen a handful of times. The chain has TRBV7-9 and TRBJ1-1, with D uncertain. Germline V gives CDR1 SEHNR, CDR2 FQNEAQ (reference sequence). The germline V and J ends were trimmed by 3 bases and 7 bases, with 12 bases remaining between them. The CDR3 runs 13 residues. The CDR3, as DNA: TGTGCCAGCAGCTTGGAGTGGGCAATTGAAGCTTTCTTT. It yields the protein CASSLEWAIEAFF.

The CDR3 DNA reads as TGTGCCAGCAGTTTGGTTCTAGCGGGAGTGACCGGGGAGCTGTTTTTT. Protein sequence: CASSLVLAGVTGELFF. The V gene is TRBV28, the J gene TRBJ2-2; 10 nucleotides line up with TRBD2. J lost 5 bases, V lost 3 bases, and 6 bases had no gene match. Per the germline V gene, CDR1 is MDHEN and CDR2 is SYDVKM. The CDR3 covers 16 residues.

This clonotype showed up many times. The rearrangement joins TRBV5-5 to TRBJ2-2, with 9 bases that match TRBD1. Germline lookup yields CDR1 SGHKS and CDR2 YYEKEE (reference sequence). The CDR3 sequence is 15 residues long. The J segment lost 3 bases and the V segment lost 5 bases, leaving 5 bases of the junction unmatched. The DNA of the CDR3 is TGTGCCAGCAGTTCGACAGGGGGGGACACCGGGGAGCTGTTTTTT. Its protein is CASSSTGGDTGELFF. Filled out from reference TRBV5-5 and TRBJ2-2, the complete variable domain reads DAGVTQSPTHLIKTRGQQVTLRCSPISGHKSVSWYQQVLGQGPQFIFQYYEKEERGRGNFPDRFSARQFPNYSSELNVNALLLGDSALYLCASSSTGGDTGELFFGEGSRLTVL.